The T cell receptor beta chain described here comes from a study of cytomegalovirus exposure and HLA in healthy donors. Study conclusions and caveats: HLA allele associations emerged for around 15,000 TCR beta sequences in a later analysis, at 0.05 false discovery rate. Reports credit the classifier with highly specific, highly sensitive diagnosis of cytomegalovirus status.

The PCR made use of 60 Vbeta and 13 Jbeta primers. Measured with immunoSEQ multiplex PCR; TCRdb has only the in-frame clones, and not every one. The data contain roughly 150,000 clones, 60% to 85% of them singletons. As regards this clone: Its specificity is not known.

The sequencing sample was made of PBMCs. The sequence was collected from a man aged 35-49 years in good health and CMV-seropositive.

CDR3 sequence (DNA): TGTGCCAGCACAGGTGAAGACCCGTATGGCTACACCTTC. Translation gives CASTGEDPYGYTF. The gene calls are TRBV13 and TRBJ1-2; D is uncertain. V gave up 7 bases and J gave up 5 bases, with 14 bases separating them. The CDR3 has 13 amino acids. Per germline, CDR1 PRHDT and CDR2 FYEKMQ (reference sequence).